This T cell receptor beta chain was found in a study of blood T cell repertoires in COVID-19. In the study overall: T cells, B-cell-depleted T cells, or PBMCs supplied cDNA or gDNA.

Authors' analysis steps: Researchers report that nucleated cell counts were estimated from reference gene primer amplification. Libraries were prepared by immunoSEQ multiplex PCR; TCRdb keeps only in-frame clonotypes and omits some of them. That table is the source of V, J and clone size, and D and trimming were worked out from the DNA. The sample yields 80,000 to 100,000 clones, over 65% seen once. The V gene's germline CDR1 is LGHNA and CDR2 YNFKEQ. This CDR3 contains 16 residues. Germline trimming cut 0 bases from V and 9 bases from J; bases unmatched to any gene: 8. The source of this sequence is a man aged 65 to 85 with COVID-19, enrolled during active disease. The specimen sequenced was peripheral blood. The J gene is TRBJ2-1, the V gene TRBV4-2; TRBD2 aligns across 10 bases. The DNA for the CDR3 is TGTGCCAGCAGCCAAGAGGTAGCGGGAGGCCTCGGTGAGCAGTTCTTC. Protein product: CASSQEVAGGLGEQFF.